The entry below gives a single T cell receptor beta chain sequence along with its context. Its antigen is still unknown. This could be a read error, since a much larger clone is one nucleotide away. During its preparation, the TCRbeta library received unique molecular identifiers. TCRdb used MiXCR to reprocess the PCR reads, holding one entry per CDR3 protein. The data contain some 200,000 distinct CDR3 sequences, 6.6% of them singletons. Germline V lookup: CDR1 MDHEN, CDR2 SYDVKM. V shed 5 bases and J shed 6 bases, with 7 bases lying between them. The CDR3 is made up of 11 amino acids. This entry is derived from a study of T-cell reconstitution after alpha-beta-depleted transplantation in children. Whole-study results and caveats: The origin of alpha-beta T cells about two months after transplant was reportedly several hundred expanded graft clones. Newly produced T cells mostly accounted for T-cell counts and diversity one year post-transplant. For some patients, TCRbeta diversity was high at day 60 because of recipient T cells and thymic progenitors that survived.

Sequenced here: PBMCs, sampled before TCRalphabeta/CD19-depleted stem cell transplant. This sequence originates from a boy between 2 and 10 years old with acute lymphoblastic leukemia, due to receive a stem cell transplant. J is TRBJ1-1 and V is TRBV28; D gene uncertain. CDR3 DNA: TGTGCCAGCAGTGTAGCATCTGAAGCTTTCTTT. It encodes CASSVASEAFF.